Each of the 7 T cell receptor beta chains below was sequenced from the same sample in a study of T cells after yellow fever vaccination. Via MiXCR, TCRdb re-called the 5' RACE reads, giving one row per CDR3 protein. Of a few hundred thousand distinct CDR3 sequences in the sample, 3.6% were seen once. The specimen was PBMCs, collected on the day of the yellow fever booster vaccination. The receptors here all came from a man between 18 and 29 years old who received the YFV17D yellow fever vaccine.

The J gene is TRBJ2-3, the V gene TRBV4-2; 8 nucleotides line up with TRBD2. There are 16 residues in the CDR3. Germline loops: CDR1 LGHNA, CDR2 YNFKEQ. After removal of 0 bases from V and 5 bases from J, the junction contained 7 bases not matched to a gene. As DNA, the CDR3 is TGTGCCAGCAGCCAAGAACGGGCGGGGGGACTAGATACGCAGTATTTT. Translating gives CASSQERAGGLDTQYF.

This clonotype showed up many times. The V call is TRBV5-1, the J call TRBJ1-3; 8 positions match TRBD1. The CDR3 is 13 amino acids. V trimming: 7 bases; J trimming: 4 bases; junction bases outside the gene matches: 4. CDR1 and CDR2 (germline): SGHRS, YFSETQ. The CDR3 nucleotides read TGCGCCAGCTCGACAGGGGCGGGAAACACCATATATTTT. Its protein product is CASSTGAGNTIYF.

The chain joins TRBV6-5 to TRBJ2-5, with D possibly matching TRBD1 (6 bases). Germline V gene data show CDR1 as MNHEY and CDR2 as SVGAGI. V was clipped by 3 bases and J by 6 bases, with 11 bases between them. The CDR3 totals 13 residues. As DNA, the CDR3 is TGTGCCAGCAGTTATGGGGGCGGTAAGACCCAGTACTTC. Its protein product is CASSYGGGKTQYF.

The chain couples TRBV28 to TRBJ2-1, with D hard to call. Germline loops: CDR1 MDHEN, CDR2 SYDVKM. V was trimmed by 10 bases and J by 6 bases, leaving 7 bases between them. There are 10 residues in the CDR3. CDR3: CAIQRNEQFF. The CDR3, as DNA: TGTGCCATACAACGCAATGAGCAGTTCTTC.

This clonotype was counted at least ten times. The chain couples TRBV7-2 to TRBJ2-2; D unclear. The V gene lost 3 bases and the J gene lost 0 bases, with 8 bases spanning the gap. The CDR3 consists of 15 residues. CDR1 SGHTA and CDR2 FQGNSA come from the germline V gene. In nucleotides, the CDR3 is TGTGCCAGCAGCTTCAGGATTACGAACACCGGGGAGCTGTTTTTT. The encoded protein is CASSFRITNTGELFF.

This clonotype was seen ten or more times. The chain recombines TRBV28 with TRBJ1-2; D is uncertain. Germline V gene sequence: CDR1 MDHEN, CDR2 SYDVKM. The CDR3 length is 15 residues. V lost 7 bases and J lost 8, with 23 bases in between. CDR3 nucleotides: TGTGCCAGCAAGAGCCCCACCGGGCCCGGCAGAGGCTACACCTTC. Amino acids: CASKSPTGPGRGYTF.

This clonotype was detected only a few times. V gene TRBV20-1 combines with J gene TRBJ2-7, with 9 bases fitting TRBD1. CDR3 length: 15 residues. The germline V gene has CDR1 DFQATT and CDR2 SNEGSKA (reference sequence). The junction had 11 bases not matched to a gene; V was cut back by 5 bases and J by 3 bases. The CDR3 DNA sequence: TGCAGTGCTTCTCAACCGGGACAGGGAATCTACGAGCAGTACTTC. This sequence encodes CSASQPGQGIYEQYF.